Given below is one T cell receptor (beta chain) in context. The sample is drawn from a study of control samples from healthy donors and cancer patients. The CDR3 length is 16 residues. Deletions cut 4 bases from V and 4 bases from J, with 15 bases between. CDR1 is SGHKS and CDR2 is YYEKEE in the germline V gene (reference sequence). Some clones are missing from TCRdb's copy, which holds only in-frame ones; the method was immunoSEQ multiplex PCR. The sample carries about 84,000 clones, roughly 84% recorded once. The TCR sequence derives from a man aged 55 to 69 with head and neck cancer. The rearrangement uses TRBV5-5 and TRBJ2-6, with D maybe TRBD1 (6 bases). Input material: PBMCs. This CDR3 reads CASSLRTVRGANVLTF. In DNA form, the CDR3 reads TGTGCCAGCAGCCTTAGGACAGTGCGGGGGGCCAACGTCCTGACTTTC.